This paragraph covers one T cell receptor beta chain sequence. The antigen is not known. This CDR3 contains 14 residues. Per the germline V gene, CDR1 is WSHSY and CDR2 is SAAADI. V shed 3 bases and J shed 4 bases, with 12 bases lying between them. This specimen belongs to a study of T-cell reconstitution after alpha-beta-depleted transplantation in children. Overall study findings and caveats: Reported findings indicate that, about two months after transplant, alpha-beta T cells came from several hundred expanded clones, which were derived from non-depleted graft cells.

Molecular barcoding with unique molecular identifiers was used for the TCRbeta library. TCRdb recomputed calls from the PCR reads with MiXCR, one row per CDR3 protein. Here the sample spans about 58,000 distinct CDR3 sequences, about 40% being singletons. The chain joins TRBV10-2 to TRBJ1-1; D may be TRBD1 (5 bases). This TCR was sampled from a male patient between 10 and 17 years old who had a stem cell transplant for acute lymphoblastic leukemia, so the T cells may come from the graft donor. This sample comprised PBMCs, mostly from graft donor cells, obtained 360 days after TCRalphabeta/CD19-depleted stem cell transplant. The CDR3 DNA is TGCGCCAGCAGTGAAACGGGGGGTATCACTGAAGCTTTCTTT. It yields the protein CASSETGGITEAFF.